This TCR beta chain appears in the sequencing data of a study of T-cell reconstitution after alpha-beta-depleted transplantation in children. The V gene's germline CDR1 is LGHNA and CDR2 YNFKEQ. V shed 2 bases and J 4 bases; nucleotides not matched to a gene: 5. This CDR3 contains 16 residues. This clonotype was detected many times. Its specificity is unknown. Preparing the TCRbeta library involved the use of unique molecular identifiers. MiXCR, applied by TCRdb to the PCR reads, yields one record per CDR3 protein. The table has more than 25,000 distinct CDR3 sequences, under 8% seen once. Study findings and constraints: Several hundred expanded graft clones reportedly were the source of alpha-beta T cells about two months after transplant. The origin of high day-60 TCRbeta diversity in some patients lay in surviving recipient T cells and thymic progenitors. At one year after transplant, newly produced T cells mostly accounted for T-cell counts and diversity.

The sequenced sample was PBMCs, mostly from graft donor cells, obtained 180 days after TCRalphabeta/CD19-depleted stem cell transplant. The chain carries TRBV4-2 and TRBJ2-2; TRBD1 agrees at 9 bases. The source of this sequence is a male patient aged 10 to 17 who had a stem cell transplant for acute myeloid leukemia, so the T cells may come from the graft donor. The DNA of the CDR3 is TGTGCCAGCAGCCAAACAGGGGGCGCGGGCACCGGGGAGCTGTTTTTT. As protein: CASSQTGGAGTGELFF.